The source of this TCR beta chain is a study of technical replicates of blood from a handful of donors. This CDR3 is built from 17 residues. CDR1 and CDR2 from the germline V gene are SGHDT and YYEEEE. V shed 3 bases, J shed 4 bases, and the junction held 12 bases outside the gene matches. Produced via immunoSEQ multiplex PCR; TCRdb's table is partial and in-frame only. This sample has about 91,000 clones, with 85% to 95% found just once. Sequenced: T cells isolated from PBMCs. The chain uses TRBV5-6 and TRBJ2-1; 8 nucleotides match TRBD2. The clonotype originates from a human donor in good health. The CDR3 loop is CASSSLGGAGAYNEQFF. DNA for the CDR3: TGTGCCAGCAGCTCACTGGGGGGAGCGGGAGCTTACAATGAGCAGTTCTTC.